This TCR beta chain was captured in a study of blood T cell repertoires in COVID-19. Clones were sequenced by immunoSEQ multiplex PCR, and TCRdb holds only the in-frame ones, with some missing. Of about 520,000 clones listed, approximately 85% are singletons. This receptor was identified in a human donor in a cohort sampled during active COVID-19. The sample comprised peripheral blood.

The CDR3 is CASTSVRAGGVATQYF. DNA for the CDR3: TGTGCCAGCACGAGCGTGAGAGCGGGAGGGGTGGCTACGCAGTATTTT. The chain uses TRBV2 and TRBJ2-3; 10 bases agree with TRBD2. Germline trimming cut 7 bases from V and 8 bases from J; bases unmatched to any gene: 15. The CDR3 length is 16 residues. CDR1 is SNHLY, CDR2 FYNNEI, per germline.